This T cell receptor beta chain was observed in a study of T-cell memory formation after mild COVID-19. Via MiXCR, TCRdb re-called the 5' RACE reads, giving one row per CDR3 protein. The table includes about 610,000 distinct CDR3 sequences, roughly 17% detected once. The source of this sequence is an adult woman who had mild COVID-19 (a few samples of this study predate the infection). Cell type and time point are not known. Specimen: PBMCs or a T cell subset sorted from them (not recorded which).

The CDR3 loop is CASSPQRVEAQFF. CDR3 sequence (DNA): TGTGCCAGCAGTCCCCAAAGAGTTGAGGCGCAGTTCTTC. The chain combines TRBV12-3 or TRBV12-4 with TRBJ2-1; D unclear. V was trimmed by 5 bases and J by 12 bases, leaving 17 bases between them. This CDR3 region has 13 residues.